These 27 T cell receptor beta chains share one sample of origin, sequenced in a study of human CD8 memory T cell subsets. TCR beta was sequenced from UMI-tagged 5' RACE libraries. TCRdb re-analyzed the 5' RACE reads; it lists each CDR3 protein once, without DNA. The specimen's table records about 9,300 distinct CDR3 sequences. Sequencing input: CD8+ T cells from PBMCs. These receptors all come from a human donor in good health.

V is TRBV19 and J is TRBJ2-1. Per germline, CDR1 LNHDA and CDR2 SQIVND (reference sequence). The CDR3 is made up of 12 amino acids. CDR3 amino acids: CASSMVFNEQFF.

The chain is built from TRBV7-9 and TRBJ2-5; TCRdb designates TRBD1, a call that cannot be tested without DNA. The germline gives CDR1 SEHNR, CDR2 FQNEAQ (reference sequence). This CDR3 has 16 residues. CDR3 sequence reads: CASSSTDRVDQETQYF.

The chain uses TRBV4-3 and TRBJ2-1; TCRdb names TRBD1, which stays unverified in the absence of DNA. Germline V gene lookup returns CDR1 LGHNA and CDR2 YSLEER. This CDR3 is 15 amino acids long. CDR3 region: CASSQGADPYNEQFF.

The J gene is TRBJ2-7, the V gene TRBV10-3. The CDR3 length is 13 residues. Germline V CDR1 and CDR2: ENHRY, SYGVKD. CDR3 in amino acids: CAISESNGYEQYF.

This chain links TRBV7-6 with TRBJ2-7; the D gene TCRdb calls, TRBD1, cannot be checked with no DNA. Germline V gives CDR1 SGHVS, CDR2 FNYEAQ. The CDR3 runs 15 residues. CDR3 loop: CASSLGTGTTYEQYF. The full variable domain, its missing parts supplied by reference TRBV7-6 and TRBJ2-7, is GAGVSQSPRYKVTKRGQDVALRCDPISGHVSLYWYRQALGQGPEFLTYFNYEAQQDKSGLPNDRFSAERPEGSISTLTIQRTEQRDSAMYRCASSLGTGTTYEQYFGPGTRLTVT.

Frequency places this clonotype as medium-sized. The J gene is TRBJ1-1, the V gene TRBV7-3. The germline CDR1 and CDR2 sequences are SGHTA and FQGTGA. This CDR3 comprises 13 residues. The CDR3 reads CASSLGMNTEAFF.

J is TRBJ1-4 and V is TRBV4-3. Germline V gives CDR1 LGHNA, CDR2 YSLEER. This CDR3 is 16 amino acids long. The CDR3 sequence: CASSQDAGLSNEKLFF.

The CDR3 here is CASSSSNDPSYEQYF. The chain links TRBV7-6 to TRBJ2-7. Germline V gene sequence: CDR1 SGHVS, CDR2 FNYEAQ. This CDR3 has 15 residues. The variable domain in full, completed from reference TRBV7-6 and TRBJ2-7, reads GAGVSQSPRYKVTKRGQDVALRCDPISGHVSLYWYRQALGQGPEFLTYFNYEAQQDKSGLPNDRFSAERPEGSISTLTIQRTEQRDSAMYRCASSSSNDPSYEQYFGPGTRLTVT.

The chain combines TRBV7-3 with TRBJ2-3; TCRdb designates TRBD2, a call that cannot be tested without DNA. CDR3 length equals 15 residues. Germline lookup yields CDR1 SGHTA and CDR2 FQGTGA. This CDR3 reads CASSGLAGALDTQYF. Variable domain in full (rest from reference TRBV7-3 and TRBJ2-3): GAGVSQTPSNKVTEKGKYVELRCDPISGHTALYWYRQSLGQGPEFLIYFQGTGAADDSGLPNDRFFAVRPEGSVSTLKIQRTERGDSAVYLCASSGLAGALDTQYFGPGTRLTVL.

The V call is TRBV15, the J call TRBJ2-7; TCRdb's D call of TRBD2 is untestable without DNA. Germline lookup yields CDR1 LNHNV and CDR2 YYDKDF (reference sequence). This CDR3 comprises 14 residues. CDR3 region: CATSWTSESYEQYF.

The chain couples TRBV28 to TRBJ2-7; TCRdb outputs TRBD2, but without DNA this stays unchecked. Germline CDR1 and CDR2: MDHEN and SYDVKM. The CDR3 is made up of 16 amino acids. CDR3 amino acids: CASSSLPGLDSYEQYF.

Measured by frequency, this clonotype is medium-sized. The chain is built from TRBV7-8 and TRBJ2-3. Germline V lookup: CDR1 SGHVS, CDR2 FQNEAQ. The CDR3 extends over 16 amino acids. The CDR3 here is CASSLGGVYSTDTQYF.

This clonotype is labeled medium-sized based on frequency. This rearrangement joins TRBV29-1 to TRBJ1-1. Germline V gene sequence: CDR1 SQVTM, CDR2 ANQGSEA. The CDR3 sequence is 11 residues long. The CDR3 is CSVESYTEAFF.

This chain joins TRBV6-6 and TRBJ2-2; TCRdb indicates TRBD1, and absent DNA this call remains unverified. The CDR3 contains 15 residues. CDR1 MNHNY and CDR2 SVGAGI come from the germline V gene (reference sequence). This CDR3 is CASGPRPGFTGELFF.

The rearrangement uses TRBV27 and TRBJ2-7; TCRdb picks TRBD2, but there is no DNA to check that call. The CDR3 is made up of 14 amino acids. Looked up from germline, CDR1 is MNHEY and CDR2 is SMNVEV (reference sequence). This chain's CDR3 is CASSSPGLHYEQYF.

This rearrangement joins TRBV30 to TRBJ2-2; TCRdb calls TRBD2, which cannot be checked without DNA. CDR1 and CDR2 (germline): GTSNPN, SVGIG (reference sequence). The CDR3 sequence is 14 residues long. The CDR3 sequence is CAWSGVLNTGELFF. Variable domain in full (rest from reference TRBV30 and TRBJ2-2): SQTIHQWPATLVQPVGSPLSLECTVEGTSNPNLYWYRQAAGRGLQLLFYSVGIGQISSEVPQNLSASRPQDRQFILSSKKLLLSDSGFYLCAWSGVLNTGELFFGEGSRLTVL.

The chain is built from TRBV27 and TRBJ2-1; TCRdb indicates TRBD1, and absent DNA this call remains unverified. This CDR3 is 12 amino acids long. CDR1 and CDR2 (germline): MNHEY, SMNVEV (reference sequence). The CDR3 is CASSLTGTEQFF.

By frequency, this clonotype is medium-sized (0.01 to 0.1%). This CDR3 reads CASRLDREAFF. The chain carries TRBV27 and TRBJ1-1; absent DNA, TCRdb's TRBD1 call cannot be checked. Germline loops: CDR1 MNHEY, CDR2 SMNVEV (reference sequence). The CDR3 spans 11 residues.

The chain carries TRBV7-8 and TRBJ2-5; TCRdb's D call of TRBD2 is untestable without DNA. Germline V gives CDR1 SGHVS, CDR2 FQNEAQ. The CDR3 is 18 amino acids. CDR3 residues: CASSFVQSVAGGQETQYF.

Measured by frequency, this clonotype is medium-sized. The V gene is TRBV29-1, the J gene TRBJ2-3; TCRdb's D gene call, TRBD2, goes unchecked for lack of DNA. The CDR3 spans 14 residues. Germline V gene sequence: CDR1 SQVTM, CDR2 ANQGSEA. CDR3 residues: CSAFSQRESDTQYF.

The chain has TRBV12-3 or TRBV12-4 and TRBJ1-2; TCRdb calls TRBD1, which cannot be checked without DNA. The CDR3 runs 15 residues. CDR3 sequence reads: CASSLGGRSNYGYTF.

V and J are TRBV24-1 and TRBJ2-1; TCRdb picks TRBD1, but there is no DNA to check that call. From germline, CDR1 is KGHDR and CDR2 SFDVKD. The CDR3 runs to 13 residues. This CDR3 reads CATSDLRGYEQFF.

J is TRBJ2-1 and V is TRBV7-6; the TCRdb call, TRBD2, lacks DNA for checking. The CDR3 totals 16 residues. Germline CDR1 reads SGHVS; CDR2 reads FNYEAQ. The CDR3 is CASSPTTSGSRNEQFF.

This chain joins TRBV19 and TRBJ2-1; TCRdb designates TRBD1, a call that cannot be tested without DNA. Looked up from germline, CDR1 is LNHDA and CDR2 is SQIVND (reference sequence). This CDR3 is built from 13 residues. The CDR3 reads CASSPSLDNEQFF.

J is TRBJ1-1 and V is TRBV6-2 or TRBV6-3; TCRdb lists TRBD1, though no DNA is available to test this call. Germline CDR1 MNHEY, CDR2 SVGEGT. This CDR3 has 17 amino acids. The CDR3 reads CASSYTGGPLVNTEAFF.

The chain couples TRBV19 to TRBJ2-1. The CDR3 runs to 14 residues. Germline V gene lookup returns CDR1 LNHDA and CDR2 SQIVND (reference sequence). CDR3 amino acids: CASSDRSSYNEQFF.

The V call is TRBV28, the J call TRBJ1-1; with no DNA, the TCRdb D assignment of TRBD1 cannot be verified. This CDR3 comprises 14 residues. Germline assignment: CDR1 MDHEN and CDR2 SYDVKM. The CDR3 loop is CASSFAGANTEAFF. The whole variable domain, filled in from reference TRBV28 and TRBJ1-1, reads DVKVTQSSRYLVKRTGEKVFLECVQDMDHENMFWYRQDPGLGLRLIYFSYDVKMKEKGDIPEGYSVSREKKERFSLILESASTNQTSMYLCASSFAGANTEAFFGQGTRLTVV.